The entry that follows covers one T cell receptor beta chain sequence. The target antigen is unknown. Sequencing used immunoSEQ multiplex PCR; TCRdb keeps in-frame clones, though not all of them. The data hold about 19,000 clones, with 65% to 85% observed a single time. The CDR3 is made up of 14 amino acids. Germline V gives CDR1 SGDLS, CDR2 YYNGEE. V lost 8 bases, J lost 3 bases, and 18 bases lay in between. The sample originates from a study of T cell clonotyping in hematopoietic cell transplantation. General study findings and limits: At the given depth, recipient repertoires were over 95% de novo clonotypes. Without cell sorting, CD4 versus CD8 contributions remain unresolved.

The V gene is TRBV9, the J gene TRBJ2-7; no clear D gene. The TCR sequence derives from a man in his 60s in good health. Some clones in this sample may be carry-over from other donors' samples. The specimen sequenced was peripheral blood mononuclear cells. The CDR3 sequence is CASRWARWHYEQYF. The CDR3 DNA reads TGTGCCAGTCGTTGGGCGCGGTGGCACTACGAGCAGTACTTC.